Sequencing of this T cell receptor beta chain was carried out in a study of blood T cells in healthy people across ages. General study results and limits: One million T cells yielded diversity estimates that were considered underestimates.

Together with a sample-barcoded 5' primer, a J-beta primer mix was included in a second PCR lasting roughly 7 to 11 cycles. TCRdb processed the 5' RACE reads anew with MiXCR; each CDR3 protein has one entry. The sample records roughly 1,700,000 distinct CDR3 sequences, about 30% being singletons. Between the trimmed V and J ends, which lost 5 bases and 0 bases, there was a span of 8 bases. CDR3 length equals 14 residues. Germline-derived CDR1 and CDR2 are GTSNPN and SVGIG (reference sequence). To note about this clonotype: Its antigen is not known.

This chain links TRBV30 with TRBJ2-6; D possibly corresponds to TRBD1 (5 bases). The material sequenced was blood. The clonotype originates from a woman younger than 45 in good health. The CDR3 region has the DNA TGTGCCTGGGTAGGGGCCTCTGGGGCCAACGTCCTGACTTTC. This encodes CAWVGASGANVLTF.